The rows below give T cell receptor beta chains drawn from one sample of a study of T cells after yellow fever vaccination. One entry per CDR3 protein, called by TCRdb with MiXCR from the 5' RACE reads. Of 200,000 to 250,000 distinct CDR3 sequences in the sample, about 7.1% were seen once. Sample: CD4+ T cells sorted from PBMCs, taken 15 days after the yellow fever booster vaccination. These receptors came from a man between 25 and 39 years old who received the YFV17D yellow fever vaccine. The CDR3 runs from the conserved cysteine through the conserved F or W. Size is stated for part of the rows, as once, few or many counts, or as a class when the clone is expanded.

clone_size: NA
j_call: TRBJ2-1
v_call: TRBV3-1
cdr3_aa: CASSYSGGNEQFF

clone_size: few
j_call: TRBJ1-2
v_call: TRBV11-2
cdr3_aa: CASSSRVPNYGYTF

clone_size: NA
j_call: TRBJ2-7
v_call: TRBV6-5
cdr3_aa: CASRAGIREQYF

clone_size: NA
j_call: TRBJ2-3
v_call: TRBV5-1
cdr3_aa: CASSLAAGGSTDTQYF

clone_size: many
j_call: TRBJ2-5
v_call: TRBV29-1
cdr3_aa: CSVGTGEETQYF

clone_size: many
j_call: TRBJ2-7
v_call: TRBV6-5
cdr3_aa: CASSSGTGPYEQYF

clone_size: few
j_call: TRBJ1-2
v_call: TRBV20-1
cdr3_aa: CSTWGQGVSGYTF

clone_size: few
j_call: TRBJ2-3
v_call: TRBV5-4
cdr3_aa: CASSFRQAPDTQYF

clone_size: NA
j_call: TRBJ2-7
v_call: TRBV14
cdr3_aa: CASSQDYGGGYEQYF

clone_size: few
j_call: TRBJ2-4
v_call: TRBV20-1
cdr3_aa: CSASSGLAGGQNIQYF

clone_size: NA
j_call: TRBJ2-1
v_call: TRBV7-2
cdr3_aa: CASSPEAGRSYNEQFF

clone_size: few
j_call: TRBJ1-1
v_call: TRBV12-3/TRBV12-4
cdr3_aa: CASSKTGTNTEAFF

clone_size: many
j_call: TRBJ2-7
v_call: TRBV20-1
cdr3_aa: CSVPGLAEYEQYF

clone_size: NA
j_call: TRBJ2-1
v_call: TRBV24-1
cdr3_aa: CATSDSVEAPVF

clone_size: many
j_call: TRBJ2-7
v_call: TRBV6-5
cdr3_aa: CASRRGQGYEQYF

clone_size: many
j_call: TRBJ1-2
v_call: TRBV14
cdr3_aa: CASSQEDRRYTF

clone_size: many
j_call: TRBJ2-2
v_call: TRBV20-1
cdr3_aa: CSAGLAGGTGELFF

clone_size: NA
j_call: TRBJ2-3
v_call: TRBV20-1
cdr3_aa: CSARPTSGSSSDTQYF

clone_size: few
j_call: TRBJ1-5
v_call: TRBV10-3
cdr3_aa: CAISPQGWQPQHF

clone_size: few
j_call: TRBJ2-3
v_call: TRBV5-1
cdr3_aa: CASSSTNTDTQYF

clone_size: NA
j_call: TRBJ2-2
v_call: TRBV19
cdr3_aa: CASSIALVGSNTGDLFF

clone_size: many
j_call: TRBJ2-1
v_call: TRBV5-1
cdr3_aa: CASKNAGGGSYNEQFF

clone_size: NA
j_call: TRBJ2-5
v_call: TRBV5-8
cdr3_aa: CASSLKGSRSETQYF

clone_size: NA
j_call: TRBJ2-2
v_call: TRBV19
cdr3_aa: CASSQQGRTGELFF

clone_size: few
j_call: TRBJ2-2
v_call: TRBV7-3
cdr3_aa: CASRLGGGSTGELFF

clone_size: NA
j_call: TRBJ1-2
v_call: TRBV11-2
cdr3_aa: CASSLEARGRDYGYTF

clone_size: NA
j_call: TRBJ2-2
v_call: TRBV29-1
cdr3_aa: CSVESRLNTGELFF

clone_size: NA
j_call: TRBJ2-5
v_call: TRBV18
cdr3_aa: CASSNGAGTGQETQYF

clone_size: many
j_call: TRBJ2-2
v_call: TRBV5-1
cdr3_aa: CASSLDFRSWTTGELFF

clone_size: many
j_call: TRBJ2-1
v_call: TRBV7-2
cdr3_aa: CASSSTSGTGYNEQFF

clone_size: NA
j_call: TRBJ2-7
v_call: TRBV14
cdr3_aa: CASSQPGVRDEQYF

clone_size: few
j_call: TRBJ1-3
v_call: TRBV28
cdr3_aa: CASSFPGLYNQGNTIYF

clone_size: many
j_call: TRBJ2-7
v_call: TRBV23-1
cdr3_aa: CASTSGGLAYSYEQYF

clone_size: many
j_call: TRBJ2-5
v_call: TRBV6-1
cdr3_aa: CASSANYLETQYF

clone_size: many
j_call: TRBJ2-7
v_call: TRBV7-2
cdr3_aa: CASSQSGRTLYEQYF

clone_size: few
j_call: TRBJ2-3
v_call: TRBV12-3/TRBV12-4
cdr3_aa: CATFKAGVFTDTQYF

clone_size: NA
j_call: TRBJ1-5
v_call: TRBV7-2
cdr3_aa: CASSSRTNQPQHF

clone_size: few
j_call: TRBJ2-7
v_call: TRBV2
cdr3_aa: CASSVEASGPPWYF

clone_size: NA
j_call: TRBJ2-3
v_call: TRBV5-6
cdr3_aa: CASSLERRGPSTDTQYF

clone_size: many
j_call: TRBJ2-2
v_call: TRBV7-3
cdr3_aa: CASSRGGGQLTGELFF

clone_size: NA
j_call: TRBJ2-1
v_call: TRBV20-1
cdr3_aa: CSYTRAGGNEQFF

clone_size: few
j_call: TRBJ1-2
v_call: TRBV5-1
cdr3_aa: CASRGQIGDGYTF

clone_size: NA
j_call: TRBJ2-5
v_call: TRBV12-3/TRBV12-4
cdr3_aa: CALCFVVSSGRAKQETQYF

clone_size: few
j_call: TRBJ2-3
v_call: TRBV28
cdr3_aa: CASRPWDRPMDRDTQYF

clone_size: NA
j_call: TRBJ2-1
v_call: TRBV5-1
cdr3_aa: CASSPGGTSGAEQFF

clone_size: NA
j_call: TRBJ2-2
v_call: TRBV5-1
cdr3_aa: CASRLPGVAGELFF

clone_size: NA
j_call: TRBJ1-2
v_call: TRBV6-2/TRBV6-3
cdr3_aa: CASSLITAYGGYTF

clone_size: many
j_call: TRBJ2-2
v_call: TRBV5-1
cdr3_aa: CASSLQQGTGELFF

clone_size: many
j_call: TRBJ2-5
v_call: TRBV5-1
cdr3_aa: CASSLQGVDETQYF

clone_size: NA
j_call: TRBJ2-5
v_call: TRBV11-2
cdr3_aa: CASRAAPYRETQYF

clone_size: many
j_call: TRBJ2-1
v_call: TRBV28
cdr3_aa: CASSLSGQSNEQFF

clone_size: few
j_call: TRBJ2-1
v_call: TRBV7-9
cdr3_aa: CASSKLAGASNEQFF

clone_size: NA
j_call: TRBJ2-5
v_call: TRBV5-6
cdr3_aa: CASSVGTGETQYF

clone_size: many
j_call: TRBJ2-3
v_call: TRBV7-2
cdr3_aa: CASSTGEWDTQYF